The text below deals with one T cell receptor beta chain. Its antigen remains unknown. This sample was included in a study of T cell responses to AZD1222 COVID-19 vaccine. This CDR3 is 16 amino acids long. Germline values: CDR1 LGHNA, CDR2 YSLEER. V was shortened by 0 bases and J by 0 bases, with 9 bases between the two germline ends. Whole-study findings and limits: Distributed over spike, vaccine-associated CD4 TCRs predominated at 160-218 and 743-854.

Profiling relied on immunoSEQ multiplex PCR, and the TCRdb table lists in-frame clones only, not all of them. The top ten hold approximately 1.5% of the sample, which has roughly 130,000 clones, roughly 87% seen once. This receptor was taken from an adult in good health. The J gene is TRBJ1-3, the V gene TRBV4-3, with D hard to call. The starting material was peripheral blood, obtained on day 0 of AZD1222 vaccination. CDR3 region: CASSQDWSNSGNTIYF. DNA of the CDR3: TGCGCCAGCAGCCAAGATTGGAGCAACTCTGGAAACACCATATATTTT.